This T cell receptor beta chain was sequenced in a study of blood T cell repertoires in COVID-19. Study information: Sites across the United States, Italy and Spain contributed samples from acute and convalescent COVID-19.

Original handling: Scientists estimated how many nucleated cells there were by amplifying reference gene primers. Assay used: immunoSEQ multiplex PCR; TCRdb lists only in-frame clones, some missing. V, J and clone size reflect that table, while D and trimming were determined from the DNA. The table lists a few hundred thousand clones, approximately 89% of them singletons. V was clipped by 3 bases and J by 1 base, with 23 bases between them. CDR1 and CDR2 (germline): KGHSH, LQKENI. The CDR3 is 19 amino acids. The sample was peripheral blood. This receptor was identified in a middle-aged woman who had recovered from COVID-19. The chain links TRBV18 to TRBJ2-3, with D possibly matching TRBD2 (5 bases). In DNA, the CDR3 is TGTGCCAGCTCACCCTCTGAGTCTTGGACGGGGAGCGGCACAGATACGCAGTATTTT. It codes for CASSPSESWTGSGTDTQYF.